This T cell receptor beta chain was sequenced during a study of molecular identifiers for immune sequencing clone quantification. TCRdb fed the PCR reads into MiXCR, producing one record per CDR3 protein. The sample contains about 68,000 distinct CDR3 sequences, 18% of which appear only once. Germline lookup yields CDR1 SGHNT and CDR2 YYREEE (reference sequence). V was pared by 1 base and J by 4 bases, with 14 bases between. The CDR3 is 15 residues long. The gene calls are TRBV5-4 and TRBJ2-5, with unresolved D. The TCR sequence derives from a human donor in good health. Some libraries in this study had Jurkat cell RNA spiked in. The sample was naive CD8+ T cells from blood, with Jurkat cell RNA spiked in. As for subset: FACS-sorted CD8+CD4-CCR7+CD45RA+ naive T cells. The chain's CDR3 is CASSLRVAVPETQYF. CDR3 DNA: TGTGCCAGCAGCTTGCGCGTGGCGGTACCAGAGACCCAGTACTTC.